These T cell receptor beta chains were read from a single sample in a study of Graves' ophthalmopathy and Graves' hyperthyroidism. TCRdb passed the multiplex PCR reads through MiXCR, listing each CDR3 protein once. The table includes 660,000 or so distinct CDR3 sequences, roughly two fifths detected once. The material sequenced was peripheral blood. The receptors originated from an adult man with Graves' ophthalmopathy. CDR3s include the opening cysteine and the closing phenylalanine or tryptophan. The D gene is left open where the match is weak. Size values are once, few and many counts, or a class for expanded clones, and some rows have none.

v_call	d_call	j_call	clone_size	cdr3_aa	cdr3_nt
TRBV29-1	TRBD1	TRBJ1-2	.	CSVGSTGPNYGYTF	TGCAGCGTTGGATCGACAGGGCCAAACTATGGCTACACCTTC
TRBV6-5	.	TRBJ1-5	many	CASSYSPNQPQHF	TGTGCCAGCAGTTATTCCCCGAATCAGCCCCAGCATTTT
TRBV10-3	TRBD1	TRBJ1-1	.	CASSSSGGDRNTEAFF	TGTGCCAGCAGCTCTAGCGGGGGGGACAGGAACACTGAAGCTTTCTTT
TRBV10-3	.	TRBJ2-2	.	CATRKEGATNTGELFF	TGTGCCACCCGGAAAGAAGGGGCCACGAACACCGGGGAGCTGTTTTTT
TRBV11-1	.	TRBJ1-5	.	CAISRGDNQPQHF	TGTGCCATTTCCCGGGGTGACAATCAGCCCCAGCATTTT
TRBV5-1	TRBD1	TRBJ2-5	many	CASSFSGQGGETQYF	TGCGCCAGCAGCTTTAGTGGACAGGGCGGGGAGACCCAGTACTTC
TRBV20-1	TRBD2	TRBJ2-7	many	CSARWREYEQYF	TGCAGTGCTAGATGGCGGGAGTACGAGCAGTACTTC
TRBV7-9	.	TRBJ1-5	.	CASSRGAVNQPQHF	TGTGCCAGCAGCCGCGGGGCCGTCAATCAGCCCCAGCATTTT
TRBV2	.	TRBJ1-5	many	CASGGRRDQPQHF	TGTGCCAGCGGGGGACGGCGGGATCAGCCCCAGCATTTT
TRBV25-1	.	TRBJ1-4	.	CASSARSPEGEKLFF	TGTGCCAGCAGTGCTAGGTCTCCGGAAGGAGAAAAACTGTTTTTT
TRBV7-9	.	TRBJ1-1	many	CASSLSAEAFF	TGTGCCAGCAGCTTATCGGCTGAAGCTTTCTTT
TRBV2	.	TRBJ2-5	.	CASGGKTQYF	TGTGCTAGTGGGGGCAAGACCCAGTACTTC
TRBV5-1	.	TRBJ1-3	.	CASKDTLDRNTIYF	TGCGCCAGCAAGGACACGCTTGACAGAAACACCATATATTTT
TRBV5-1	.	TRBJ1-1	many	CASSLGTVAEAFF	TGCGCCAGCAGCTTGGGGACAGTTGCTGAAGCTTTCTTT
TRBV25-1	.	TRBJ1-1	many	CASSESSSTEAFF	TGTGCCAGCAGTGAATCTTCCTCGACTGAAGCTTTCTTT
TRBV10-3	.	TRBJ2-5	many	CASASSGAQETQYF	TGTGCCTCGGCGTCGAGCGGAGCTCAAGAGACCCAGTACTTC
TRBV9	.	TRBJ2-7	many	CASSVGDFSYEQYF	TGTGCCAGCAGCGTAGGTGACTTTTCCTACGAGCAGTACTTC
TRBV6-6	TRBD1	TRBJ1-5	many	CASRRQGVGNQPQHF	TGTGCCAGCAGGAGACAGGGGGTGGGGAATCAGCCCCAGCATTTT
TRBV10-3	.	TRBJ1-4	.	CTSSPDRRGEKLFF	TGTACCAGCAGTCCTGACAGGCGGGGTGAAAAACTGTTTTTT
TRBV2	.	TRBJ1-3	.	CASSPKAGSGNTIYF	TGTGCCAGCAGCCCTAAAGCGGGCTCTGGAAACACCATATATTTT
TRBV20-1	TRBD1	TRBJ2-7	once	CSARAPDRETYEQYF	TGCAGTGCTAGAGCACCGGACAGGGAAACCTACGAGCAGTACTTC
TRBV12-3/TRBV12-4	.	TRBJ1-5	many	CASSTDGSNQPQHF	TGTGCCAGCAGTACAGACGGGAGCAATCAGCCCCAGCATTTT
TRBV29-1	.	TRBJ1-1	.	CSVEGQDNEAFF	TGCAGCGTTGAAGGACAGGATAATGAAGCTTTCTTT
TRBV2	TRBD1	TRBJ2-3	.	CASSLTGAPRDTQYF	TGTGCCAGCAGCTTGACAGGGGCCCCGAGAGATACGCAGTATTTT
TRBV10-3	TRBD2	TRBJ2-7	.	CAISVAGTPYEQYF	TGTGCCATCAGTGTAGCGGGGACCCCCTACGAGCAGTACTTC
TRBV2	.	TRBJ1-1	.	CASSPRGVREAFF	TGTGCCAGCAGTCCTCGAGGGGTCAGGGAAGCTTTCTTT
TRBV12-3/TRBV12-4	TRBD1	TRBJ1-6	many	CASSPGQGASPLHF	TGTGCCAGCTCCCCGGGACAGGGGGCTTCACCCCTCCACTTT
TRBV19	.	TRBJ1-4	many	CASSIPAGFHSYSEKLFF	TGTGCCAGTAGTATTCCTGCAGGGTTTCATTCGTACAGTGAAAAACTGTTTTTT
TRBV10-3	.	TRBJ1-5	.	CAVSESREGYSNQPQHF	TGCGCCGTCAGTGAGTCGCGAGAGGGGTATAGCAATCAGCCCCAGCATTTT
TRBV5-1	TRBD2	TRBJ2-3	.	CASSSQPSGRIADTQYF	TGCGCCAGCAGCTCACAACCTAGCGGGAGGATCGCAGATACGCAGTATTTT